Listed here are 11 T cell receptor beta chains from one sample, sequenced in a study of blood T cell repertoires in COVID-19. Only in-frame clones appear in the TCRdb table, and some are missing; sequencing was by immunoSEQ multiplex PCR. This table has 200,000 to 250,000 clones, roughly 89% appearing once. Sequenced: PBMCs or T cells enriched from blood (not recorded which). Every receptor here comes from a young woman who had recovered from COVID-19.

V and J are TRBV19 and TRBJ2-7; D ambiguous. Germline V CDR1 and CDR2: LNHDA, SQIVND (reference sequence). CDR3 length: 16 residues. Deletions cut 2 bases from V and 3 bases from J, with 17 bases between. CDR3 in DNA: TGTGCCAGTAGTATAATTGGCAGGTTTCGGCTCTACGAGCAGTACTTC. This gives the protein CASSIIGRFRLYEQYF.

The rearrangement uses TRBV7-9 and TRBJ1-2, with D maybe TRBD1 (5 bases). The V gene's germline CDR1 is SEHNR and CDR2 FQNEAQ (reference sequence). The CDR3 sequence is 13 residues long. The V and J ends lost 6 bases and 6 bases respectively, with 14 bases between them. The CDR3 region has the DNA TGTGCCAGCAGGGGTGTAAGGGGCGATGGCTACACCTTC. Its protein product is CASRGVRGDGYTF.

The chain combines TRBV6-5 with TRBJ2-7; a weak D match, TRBD2 (5 bases). With 4 bases removed from V and 0 bases from J, the gap between germline ends came to 13 bases. CDR1 is MNHEY and CDR2 is SVGAGI in the germline V gene. This CDR3 has 15 amino acids. The CDR3 region has the DNA TGTGCCAGCAGTTTATCTCGGACTGGCTCCTACGAGCAGTACTTC. Its translation is CASSLSRTGSYEQYF.

This chain joins TRBV4-1 and TRBJ2-7, with TRBD1 matching 12 bases. Germline-derived CDR1 and CDR2 are MGHRA and YSYEKL. The CDR3 consists of 15 residues. V was clipped by 2 bases and J by 7 bases; unmatched bases: 6. The CDR3 here is CASSQSGQGAREQYF. CDR3 DNA: TGCGCCAGCAGCCAATCGGGACAGGGGGCGCGGGAGCAGTACTTC.

The rearrangement links TRBV3-1 (or the pseudogene TRBV3-2) to TRBJ1-5; unclear D gene. This CDR3 is built from 13 residues. Trimming pared 2 bases from V and 1 base from J, leaving 3 bases between. Per germline, CDR1 LGHDT and CDR2 YNNKEL (reference sequence). CDR3 in DNA: TGTGCCAGCAGCCAATTAAGCAATCAGCCCCAGCATTTT. It codes for CASSQLSNQPQHF.

The J gene is TRBJ1-1, the V gene TRBV19; D possibly corresponds to TRBD1 (5 bases). CDR3 length equals 17 residues. Trimming took off 6 bases at V and 0 bases at J, with 20 bases between the two ends. Germline V gene data show CDR1 as LNHDA and CDR2 as SQIVND (reference sequence). CDR3 residues: CASRPAYRDSMNTEAFF. CDR3 nucleotide sequence: TGTGCCAGTAGACCGGCTTACCGGGACTCCATGAACACTGAAGCTTTCTTT.

This clone was seen a few times. This sequence joins TRBV28 and TRBJ2-1; TRBD2 is a possible D gene (6 bases). Deletions cut 3 bases from V and 5 bases from J, with 29 bases between. This CDR3 has 20 residues. CDR1 and CDR2 from the germline V gene are MDHEN and SYDVKM. CDR3 region: CASSFGMVAGFVVADNEQFF. CDR3 bases: TGTGCCAGCAGTTTCGGGATGGTGGCAGGGTTTGTGGTAGCGGACAATGAGCAGTTCTTC.

V usage is TRBV29-1 and J usage is TRBJ1-2; TRBD1 agrees at 10 bases. The CDR3 has 13 residues. Germline CDR1 reads SQVTM; CDR2 reads ANQGSEA. The CDR3 region has the DNA TGCAGAGCCGGGACAGGGGACAACTATGGCTACACCTTC. Its protein product is CRAGTGDNYGYTF.

The chain combines TRBV7-8 with TRBJ1-1; 10 bases are shared with TRBD1. The V gene's germline CDR1 is SGHVS and CDR2 FQNEAQ. This CDR3 spans 15 amino acids. V was clipped by 5 bases and J by 2 bases; unmatched bases: 5. CDR3 residues: CASSVRQGANTEAFF. The DNA of the CDR3 is TGTGCCAGCAGCGTCAGACAGGGGGCCAACACTGAAGCTTTCTTT.

The chain employs TRBV5-5 and TRBJ1-1; D call uncertain. Germline CDR1 reads SGHKS; CDR2 reads YYEKEE (reference sequence). Trimming removed 1 base at V and 4 bases at J, with 8 bases between. The CDR3 consists of 13 residues. The DNA of the CDR3 is TGTGCCAGCAGCTTGTTATCGAGCACTGAAGCTTTCTTT. It codes for CASSLLSSTEAFF.

The J gene is TRBJ1-1, the V gene TRBV7-2; no firm D call. Looked up from germline, CDR1 is SGHTA and CDR2 is FQGNSA. Trimming took 2 bases from V and 4 from J, leaving 14 bases between them. The CDR3 is 15 amino acids. CDR3: CASSLKGPEGTEAFF. The CDR3 bases are TGTGCCAGCAGCTTAAAAGGGCCCGAGGGCACTGAAGCTTTCTTT.